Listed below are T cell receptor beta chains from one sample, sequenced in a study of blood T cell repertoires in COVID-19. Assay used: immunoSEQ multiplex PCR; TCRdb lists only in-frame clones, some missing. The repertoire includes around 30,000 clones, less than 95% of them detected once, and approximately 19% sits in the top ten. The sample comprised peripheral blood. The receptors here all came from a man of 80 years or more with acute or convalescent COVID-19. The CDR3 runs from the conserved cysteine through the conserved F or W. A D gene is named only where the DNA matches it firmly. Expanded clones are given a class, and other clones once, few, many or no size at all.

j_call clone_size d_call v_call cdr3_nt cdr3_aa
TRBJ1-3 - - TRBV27 TGTGCCAGCAGACAAACAGGATCTGGAAACACCATATATTTT CASRQTGSGNTIYF
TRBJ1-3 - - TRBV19 TGTGCCAGTAGTATGAGCGGTTCCGGAAACACCATATATTTT CASSMSGSGNTIYF
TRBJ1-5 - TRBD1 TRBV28 TGTGCCAGCAGTGTGGGAGGACAGGGCGGCAATCAGCCCCAGCATTTT CASSVGGQGGNQPQHF
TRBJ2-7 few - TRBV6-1 TGTGCCAGCAGTGAACCAGGGCTGAGGCCCTACGAGCAGTACTTC CASSEPGLRPYEQYF
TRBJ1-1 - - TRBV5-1 TGCGCCAGCAGCACGGGAAGTCTCGACACTGAAGCTTTCTTT CASSTGSLDTEAFF
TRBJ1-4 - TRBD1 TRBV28 TGTGCCAGCAGCCGACAGGGGAGTGCAGAAAAACTGTTTTTT CASSRQGSAEKLFF
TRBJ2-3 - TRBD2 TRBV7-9 TGTGCCAGCAGCTACGGGACTAGCGGAGATACGCAGTATTTT CASSYGTSGDTQYF
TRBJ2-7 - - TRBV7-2 TGTGCCAGCAGCTTAGTGACAGGATCCTACGAGCAGTACTTC CASSLVTGSYEQYF
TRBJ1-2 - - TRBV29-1 TGCAGCGTCGCTCAGGGGATGGACTATGGCTACACCTTC CSVAQGMDYGYTF
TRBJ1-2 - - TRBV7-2 TGTGCCAGCAGCTCCCGAAGGCGGGAACCCTACACCTTC CASSSRRREPYTF
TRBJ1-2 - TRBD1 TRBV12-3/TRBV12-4 TGTGCCAGCAGGGGGGGGACAGGTTATGGCTACACCTTC CASRGGTGYGYTF
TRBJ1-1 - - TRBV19 TGTGCCAGTAGTTCTACTAAGAACACTGAAGCTTTCTTT CASSSTKNTEAFF
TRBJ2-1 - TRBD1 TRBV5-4 TGTGCCAGCAACCGGGACAGGGGGGCTGAGCAGTTCTTC CASNRDRGAEQFF
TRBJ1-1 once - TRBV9 TGTGCCAGCAGCGCCGGACAGTTGAACACTGAAGCTTTCTTT CASSAGQLNTEAFF
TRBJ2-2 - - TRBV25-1 TGTGCCAGCAGCAGGGGAGGGTCGAACACCGGGGAGCTGTTTTTT CASSRGGSNTGELFF
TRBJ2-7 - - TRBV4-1 TGCGCCAGCAGCCAAGATTCAACGGTCGAGCAGTACTTC CASSQDSTVEQYF
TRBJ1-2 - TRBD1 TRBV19 TGTGCCAGTAGTATTGGACAGGGGGCACGAGGCTACACCTTC CASSIGQGARGYTF
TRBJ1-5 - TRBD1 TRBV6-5 TGTGACGACAGGGAGGACCAGCCCCAGCATTTT CDDREDQPQHF
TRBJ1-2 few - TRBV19 TGTGCCAGTAGACGGACGGACGGGGGGAACTATGGCTACACCTTC CASRRTDGGNYGYTF
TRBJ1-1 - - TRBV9 TGTGCCAGCAGCGTAGCTAGTTCCACTGAAGCTTTCTTT CASSVASSTEAFF
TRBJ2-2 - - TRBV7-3 TGTGCCAGCAGCTTACAGGGCACCGGGGAGCTGTTTTTT CASSLQGTGELFF
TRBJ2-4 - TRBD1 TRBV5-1 TGCGCCAGCAAAGGGACAGGGGGCTTCAACATTCAGTACTTC CASKGTGGFNIQYF
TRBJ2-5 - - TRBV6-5 TGTGCCAGCTTTAGCTCCTGGGAGACCCAGTACTTC CASFSSWETQYF
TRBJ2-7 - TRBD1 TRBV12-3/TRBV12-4 TGTGCCAGCAGCGGGGACAGCCAAGAGCAGTACTTC CASSGDSQEQYF
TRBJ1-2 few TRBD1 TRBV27 TGTGCCAGCAGTTTCCGGGACAGGGGGCTCAGTGGCTACACCTTC CASSFRDRGLSGYTF
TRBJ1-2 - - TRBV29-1 TGCAGCTTTACAACAGAAGTAAACTATGGCTACACCTTC CSFTTEVNYGYTF
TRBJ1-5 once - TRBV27 TGTGCCAGCAGTCATCGGGTTAGCAATCAGCCCCAGCATTTT CASSHRVSNQPQHF
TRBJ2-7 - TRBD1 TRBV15 TGTGCCACCAGCGTGGGACAGGGGGCCTACGAGCAGTACTTC CATSVGQGAYEQYF
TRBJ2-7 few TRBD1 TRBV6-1 TGTGCCAGCAGTGTCCCCACCGGACAGGGGAGGCACGAGCAGTACTTC CASSVPTGQGRHEQYF
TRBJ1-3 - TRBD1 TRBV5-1 TGCGCCAGCAGCTTACAGGGGGCAGATGGAAACACCATATATTTT CASSLQGADGNTIYF
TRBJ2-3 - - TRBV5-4 TGTGCCAGCAGCTTGCTACTCAGAGGGGATACGCAGTATTTT CASSLLLRGDTQYF
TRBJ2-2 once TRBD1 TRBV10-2 TGCGCCAGCAGTGCTTGGGACAGGAACACCGGGGAGCTGTTTTTT CASSAWDRNTGELFF
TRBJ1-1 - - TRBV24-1 TGTGCCACCAGGGACAGCTTGAACACTGAAGCTTTCTTT CATRDSLNTEAFF
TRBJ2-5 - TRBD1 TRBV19 TGTGCCAGTAGTATTGGGGACAGGGGTCGCCAAGAGACCCAGTACTTC CASSIGDRGRQETQYF
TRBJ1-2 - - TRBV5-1 TGCGCCAGCAGCTTGGCGGCCTCCGGGACATATGGCTACACCTTC CASSLAASGTYGYTF
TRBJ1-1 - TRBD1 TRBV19 TGTGCCAGTAGTATCGGCGGGACAGGGTTTAGGGGCACTGAAGCTTTCTTT CASSIGGTGFRGTEAFF